This T cell receptor beta chain was documented in a study of T cell changes during pregnancy in multiple sclerosis. J lost 5 bases, V lost 6 bases, and 9 bases had no gene match. Germline V gene data show CDR1 as MDHEN and CDR2 as SYDVKM. The CDR3 consists of 14 residues. This clone was seen only once. Profiling relied on immunoSEQ multiplex PCR, and the TCRdb table lists in-frame clones only, not all of them. The sample contains some 14,000 clones, under 90% of which appear only once. This specimen was CD8+ T cells from peripheral blood mononuclear cells, taken after pregnancy. This clonotype originated in a female donor in good health, enrolled as a control in a pregnancy study. This sequence joins TRBV28 and TRBJ2-7; TRBD1 matches 8 bases. The CDR3 is CASSITGGTHEQYF. As DNA, the CDR3 is TGTGCCAGCAGCATCACAGGGGGTACCCACGAGCAGTACTTC.